This T cell receptor beta chain was recorded in a study of T-cell reconstitution after alpha-beta-depleted transplantation in children (dated by TCRdb to the mid-2010s). For context, the study as a whole: Using TCR repertoire profiling, the study quantitatively followed how T-cell immune reconstitution unfolded in children after TCRalphabeta/CD19-depleted allogeneic hematopoietic cell transplantation.

In the case of this clonotype: The clone's antigen remains unknown. No much larger clone exists at a distance of one base, and base qualities are not known.

Libraries came from PCR. The instrument given in TCRdb is Illumina HiSeq 2500. TCR library preparation used molecular barcoding, with unique molecular identifiers applied to normalize quantification of the TCRbeta repertoire. The public sequencing data were trimmed at Q25 with fastp and processed into clonotypes with MiXCR by TCRdb, which kept only in-frame beta chains. Here each entry gathers all rows of one CDR3 protein and keeps the most common genes and DNA. The sample includes more than 550,000 distinct CDR3 sequences, with about 10% observed a single time. Around 4% of the sample comes from the top ten. According to the germline V gene (reference sequence), CDR1 reads SEHNR and CDR2 reads FQNEAQ. Inclusive of the bounding cysteine and phenylalanine, the CDR3 is 15 residues long. Only CDR3 DNA is held: 45 bases, read in frame from base 1. Relative to germline, V is 3 bases shorter and J is 5 bases shorter, with 16 bases between their ends.

This sample comprised PBMCs from the stem cell graft donor, obtained from the stem cell graft. The sequence came from a human donor who donated a stem cell graft to a child with acute myeloid leukemia. The chain was built from TRBV7-9 and TRBJ1-1, and the D gene may be TRBD1, 5 bases matching. The CDR3 region has the sequence CASSLGPLSGTEAFF. In nucleotides, the sequence is TGTGCCAGCAGCTTGGGACCTTTGTCGGGAACTGAAGCTTTCTTT.